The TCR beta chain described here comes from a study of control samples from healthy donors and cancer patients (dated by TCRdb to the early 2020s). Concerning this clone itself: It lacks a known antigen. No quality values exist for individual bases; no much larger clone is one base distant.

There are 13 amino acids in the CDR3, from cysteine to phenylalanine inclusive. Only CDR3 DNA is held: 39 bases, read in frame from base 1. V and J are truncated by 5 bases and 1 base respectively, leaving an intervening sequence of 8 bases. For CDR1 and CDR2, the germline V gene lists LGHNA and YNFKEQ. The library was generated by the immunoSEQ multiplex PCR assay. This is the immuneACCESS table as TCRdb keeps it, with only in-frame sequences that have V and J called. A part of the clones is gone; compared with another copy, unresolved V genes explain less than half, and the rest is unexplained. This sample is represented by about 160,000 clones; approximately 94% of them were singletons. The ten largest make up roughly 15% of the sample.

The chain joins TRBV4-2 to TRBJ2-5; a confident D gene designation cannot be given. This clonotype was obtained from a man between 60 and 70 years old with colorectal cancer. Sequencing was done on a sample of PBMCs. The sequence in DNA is TGTGCCAGCAGCAGATCGCCCCAAGAGACCCAGTACTTC. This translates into CASSRSPQETQYF.